The 4 T cell receptor beta chains below were found in one sample sequenced in a study of cytomegalovirus exposure and HLA in healthy donors. Assay used: immunoSEQ multiplex PCR; TCRdb lists only in-frame clones, some missing. In the table there are 70,000 or so clones, around 94% of which are singletons. Specimen: PBMCs. The receptors shown here come from a man younger than 35 in good health and CMV-seropositive.

The gene calls are TRBV9 and TRBJ2-3; TRBD2 matches 10 bases. The CDR3 covers 15 residues. V dropped 8 bases and J dropped 4; count of bases not matched to a gene: 10. Germline V gene sequence: CDR1 SGDLS, CDR2 YYNGEE. CDR3: CASTSSGSWSDTQYF. The CDR3 nucleotides read TGTGCCAGTACCTCTAGCGGGAGTTGGTCAGATACGCAGTATTTT.

The chain has TRBV5-1 and TRBJ1-1; D may be TRBD1 (6 bases). The V gene's germline CDR1 is SGHRS and CDR2 YFSETQ. Trimming pared 4 bases from V and 0 bases from J, leaving 16 bases between. CDR3 length: 16 residues. CDR3 coding DNA: TGCGCCAGCAGCCCAGAAGGACAGAGACTGAACACTGAAGCTTTCTTT. Its protein product is CASSPEGQRLNTEAFF.

The chain has TRBV5-1 and TRBJ2-7, with TRBD2 matching over 7 bases. The CDR3 has 15 amino acids. The germline gives CDR1 SGHRS, CDR2 YFSETQ. With 0 bases clipped from V and 4 bases from J, the junction kept 7 bases outside the gene matches. The CDR3 protein is CASSLEPAGKYEQYF. CDR3 in DNA: TGCGCCAGCAGCTTGGAGCCAGCGGGGAAATACGAGCAGTACTTC.

The gene calls are TRBV5-3 and TRBJ2-7, with 7 bases lining up with TRBD2. TRBV5-3 carries the ORF label, with uncertain function. The V and J ends lost 4 bases and 3 bases, in that order; junction bases with no gene match: 13. This CDR3 is built from 16 residues. DNA of the CDR3: TGTGCCAGAAGCGCTGCCCCACTAGCGTATCTCTACGAGCAGTACTTC. It is translated as CARSAAPLAYLYEQYF.